The 19 T cell receptor beta chains given below trace back to one sample, sequenced in a study of blood T cell repertoires in COVID-19. Clones were sequenced by immunoSEQ multiplex PCR, and TCRdb holds only the in-frame ones, with some missing. Altogether more than 70,000 clones are present, more than 75% being singletons, with the ten largest covering approximately 24%. The source material was peripheral blood. Receptors were obtained from a human donor in a cohort sampled during active COVID-19.

The chain employs TRBV20-1 and TRBJ1-5; D is possibly TRBD1 (6 bases). Trimming left V 6 bases short and J 0 bases short, with 18 bases between. The CDR3 is made up of 16 amino acids. From germline, CDR1 is DFQATT and CDR2 SNEGSKA (reference sequence). The CDR3 coding sequence is TGCAGTGCGAGTCTAGGACAGAGTTATAGCAATCAGCCCCAGCATTTT. It translates to CSASLGQSYSNQPQHF.

The chain has TRBV10-1 and TRBJ2-3, with 7 bases fitting TRBD2. Trimming took 2 bases from V and 5 from J; bases not matched to a gene: 1. The germline CDR1 and CDR2 sequences are WNHNN and SYGVQD (reference sequence). The CDR3 covers 13 residues. The CDR3 reads CASSEGLEDTQYF. CDR3 sequence (DNA): TGCGCCAGCAGTGAGGGACTAGAAGATACGCAGTATTTT.

In its sample, this clone was seen a few times. J is TRBJ1-4 and V is TRBV7-7; 9 nucleotides agree with TRBD1. This CDR3 is built from 17 residues. Germline CDR1 SSHAT, CDR2 FNYEAQ (reference sequence). The CDR3 nucleotides are TGTGCTTCCCCCGAAGGGACAGGGTCAGGTACTAGGGAAAAACTGTTTTTT. It translates to CASPEGTGSGTREKLFF.

DNA of the CDR3: TGCGCCAGCAGCCCGACCGAACAGGGAGAAAAACTGTTTTTT. It is translated as CASSPTEQGEKLFF. The chain employs TRBV5-1 and TRBJ1-4; maybe TRBD1 (6 bases). V was clipped by 4 bases and J by 8 bases, with 15 bases between them. The CDR3 spans 14 residues. The germline gives CDR1 SGHRS, CDR2 YFSETQ.

The CDR3 DNA is TGTGCCAGCAGCTTGGGCAGCGGGAGGACGGAGACCCAGTACTTC. It translates to CASSLGSGRTETQYF. The chain employs TRBV5-5 and TRBJ2-5, with TRBD2 identical over 9 bases. Germline lookup yields CDR1 SGHKS and CDR2 YYEKEE (reference sequence). Trimming at V came to 0 bases and at J to 5 bases, leaving 5 bases not matched to a gene. This CDR3 has 15 residues.

The chain employs TRBV18 and TRBJ2-2; TRBD1 might be the D (6 bases). V was trimmed by 0 bases and J by 0 bases, leaving 8 bases between them. Germline V CDR1 and CDR2: KGHSH, LQKENI. The CDR3 is 16 residues long. The DNA for the CDR3 is TGTGCCAGCTCACCACCGAACAGGGCGAACACCGGGGAGCTGTTTTTT. This translates into CASSPPNRANTGELFF.

The genes are TRBV5-1 and TRBJ2-2; D might be TRBD2 (5 bases). V lost 5 bases to trimming and J lost 4 bases, with 15 bases between them. Germline CDR1 and CDR2: SGHRS and YFSETQ. There are 15 residues in the CDR3. The CDR3 region is CASSELGSGTGELFF. The DNA for the CDR3 is TGCGCCAGCAGTGAACTAGGCTCGGGCACCGGGGAGCTGTTTTTT.

The sample holds one count of this clone. The rearrangement uses TRBV14 and TRBJ2-3; weak D call: TRBD1 (5 bases). CDR3 size: 13 residues. Germline assignment: CDR1 SGHDN and CDR2 FVKESK. V lost 4 bases and J lost 2, with 7 bases in between. The CDR3 sequence is CASSRGYTDTQYF. CDR3 coding DNA: TGTGCCAGCAGCCGGGGCTACACAGATACGCAGTATTTT.

The chain joins TRBV4-2 to TRBJ2-1, with 9 nucleotides matching TRBD2. Trimming at V came to 4 bases and at J to 7 bases, leaving 8 bases not matched to a gene. This CDR3 comprises 15 residues. Germline values: CDR1 LGHNA, CDR2 YNFKEQ. The CDR3 bases are TGTGCCAGCAGCCCCTTAGCGGGAGCTAATAATGAGCAGTTCTTC. Its protein is CASSPLAGANNEQFF.

The V and J genes are TRBV11-3 and TRBJ2-1; 7 bases line up with TRBD2. This CDR3 spans 15 amino acids. The J segment lost 0 bases and the V segment lost 6 bases, leaving 5 bases of the junction unmatched. Germline CDR1 and CDR2: SGHNT and YENEEA. CDR3: CASSLAASSYNEQFF. The CDR3 bases are TGTGCCAGCAGTCTAGCGGCGAGCTCCTACAATGAGCAGTTCTTC.

This clone was seen a single time. The rearrangement uses TRBV9 and TRBJ1-3, with a possible D match to TRBD1 (5 bases). CDR1 and CDR2 from the germline V gene are SGDLS and YYNGEE. Trimming stripped 3 bases from V and 4 bases from J, with 14 bases between. The CDR3 spans 15 residues. CDR3 amino acids: CASSAIGGVGNTIYF. The CDR3 DNA is TGTGCCAGCAGCGCGATCGGAGGGGTCGGAAACACCATATATTTT.

The genes are TRBV29-1 and TRBJ2-3; TRBD1 is a possible D gene (5 bases). V was clipped by 4 bases and J by 2 bases, with 10 bases between them. CDR1 SQVTM and CDR2 ANQGSEA come from the germline V gene. The CDR3 totals 13 residues. The chain's CDR3 is CSVGHRSTDTQYF. The DNA for the CDR3 is TGCAGCGTTGGTCACAGGTCCACAGATACGCAGTATTTT.

This chain joins TRBV15 and TRBJ1-2, with 8 bases aligning to TRBD1. Trimming removed 3 bases from V and 6 bases from J; junction bases left unmatched: 18. CDR1 and CDR2 from the germline V gene are LNHNV and YYDKDF (reference sequence). The CDR3 covers 18 residues. The CDR3: CATSRGGGQGPMADGYTF. The CDR3 region has the DNA TGTGCCACCAGCAGGGGTGGTGGACAGGGCCCCATGGCGGATGGCTACACCTTC.

This clone came up a few times. The gene calls are TRBV20-1 and TRBJ2-3; tentatively, D is TRBD1 (6 bases). The germline gives CDR1 DFQATT, CDR2 SNEGSKA (reference sequence). The CDR3 contains 14 residues. Trimming left V 3 bases short and J 2 bases short, with 12 bases between. This CDR3 reads CSASGTLSTDTQYF. The CDR3 DNA is TGCAGTGCTAGTGGGACATTATCCACAGATACGCAGTATTTT.

The chain employs TRBV19 and TRBJ2-1; 9 bases line up with TRBD1. The junction had 8 bases not matched to a gene; V was cut back by 5 bases and J by 0 bases. This CDR3 has 17 amino acids. The germline V gene has CDR1 LNHDA and CDR2 SQIVND (reference sequence). Here the CDR3 DNA reads TGTGCCAGTAGTGGAACAGGGGGCCGTAGCTCCTACAATGAGCAGTTCTTC. Translation: CASSGTGGRSSYNEQFF. Full variable domain (missing parts from reference TRBV19 and TRBJ2-1): DGGITQSPKYLFRKEGQNVTLSCEQNLNHDAMYWYRQDPGQGLRLIYYSQIVNDFQKGDIAEGYSVSREKKESFPLTVTSAQKNPTAFYLCASSGTGGRSSYNEQFFGPGTRLTVL.

The chain joins TRBV12-3 or TRBV12-4 to TRBJ2-3; no clear D. The CDR3 extends over 12 amino acids. Trimming left V 8 bases short and J 0 bases short, with 6 bases between. CDR3 sequence (DNA): TGTGCCAGCCTAGGCAGCACAGATACGCAGTATTTT. This encodes CASLGSTDTQYF.

The chain employs TRBV12-1 and TRBJ2-2; the D segment call TRBD2 is taken from the table without a DNA check. TRBV12-1 is tagged as a pseudogene. The length of the CDR3 is 16 residues. The CDR3 spells CASSSRLAGGAGELFF. CDR3 bases: TGTGCCAGCAGCTCGCGGCTAGCGGGAGGTGCCGGGGAGCTGTTTTTT.

The V and J genes are TRBV5-4 and TRBJ2-1, with 15 bases that match TRBD2. Trimming cost V 4 bases and J 2 bases; bases outside gene matches: 7. The V gene's germline CDR1 is SGHNT and CDR2 YYREEE (reference sequence). The length of the CDR3 is 18 residues. CDR3 loop: CASSIGTSGRSTYNEQFF. Here the CDR3 DNA reads TGTGCCAGCAGCATCGGGACTAGCGGGAGGTCGACCTACAATGAGCAGTTCTTC.

The count of this clone is one. The chain combines TRBV7-2 with TRBJ1-5, with D perhaps TRBD1 (5 bases). Looked up from germline, CDR1 is SGHTA and CDR2 is FQGNSA. This CDR3 is built from 16 residues. V was pared by 0 bases and J by 2 bases, with 11 bases between. The CDR3: CASSLAPGRGNQPQHF. The CDR3 DNA reads as TGTGCCAGCAGCTTAGCCCCAGGGCGAGGCAATCAGCCCCAGCATTTT.